Below, 21 T cell receptor beta chains from the same sample are listed, as sequenced in a study of T cell responses to AZD1222 COVID-19 vaccine. TCRdb's copy holds only in-frame clones and misses some; the assay was immunoSEQ multiplex PCR. The data contain around 83,000 clones, 92% of them singletons. The source material was peripheral blood, sampled on day 0 of AZD1222 vaccination. These receptor sequences come from an adult in good health.

The rearrangement links TRBV28 to TRBJ1-3, with no clear D. The CDR3 is 15 residues long. In germline, CDR1 is MDHEN, CDR2 SYDVKM. The ends were cut back, 2 bases at V and 6 bases at J, with 14 bases in the middle. CDR3 DNA sequence: TGTGCCAGCAGTTTACCCTCAGAGGGTCAAAACACCATATATTTT. Translating it yields CASSLPSEGQNTIYF.

The V and J genes are TRBV4-1 and TRBJ2-7, with 10 bases that match TRBD1. The CDR3 covers 15 residues. Germline V gene sequence: CDR1 MGHRA, CDR2 YSYEKL. With 6 bases clipped from V and 3 bases from J, the junction kept 8 bases outside the gene matches. CDR3 sequence: CASRPDRGGVYEQYF. The CDR3 DNA reads as TGCGCCAGCAGGCCGGACAGGGGGGGTGTCTACGAGCAGTACTTC.

The CDR3: CASSPNVVGSETQYF. The CDR3 region has the DNA TGTGCCAGCAGCCCAAACGTGGTAGGGTCCGAGACCCAGTACTTC. The chain recombines TRBV9 with TRBJ2-5; D is uncertain. The CDR3 is 15 residues long. V was shortened by 4 bases and J by 5 bases, with 18 bases between the two germline ends. Germline values: CDR1 SGDLS, CDR2 YYNGEE.

The chain recombines TRBV11-3 with TRBJ2-6; no reliable D call. The V gene lost 2 bases and the J gene lost 0 bases, with 8 bases spanning the gap. The CDR3 has 16 amino acids. Germline-derived CDR1 and CDR2 are SGHNT and YENEEA. The CDR3 protein is CASSLWTGSGANVLTF. CDR3 nucleotide sequence: TGTGCCAGCAGCTTATGGACGGGCTCTGGGGCCAACGTCCTGACTTTC.

The V call is TRBV5-8, the J call TRBJ1-3, with D perhaps TRBD1 (6 bases). The CDR3 runs to 14 residues. Germline CDR1 SGHTS, CDR2 YDEGEE. Trimming took 4 bases from V and 4 from J, leaving 12 bases between them. In nucleotides, the CDR3 is TGTGCCAGCAGCCCTCGGACAGTAGGAAACACCATATATTTT. This gives the protein CASSPRTVGNTIYF.

V and J are TRBV28 and TRBJ2-7, with 9 bases matching TRBD2. Germline loops: CDR1 MDHEN, CDR2 SYDVKM. The CDR3 runs 18 residues. Losses at the gene ends were 5 bases for V and 0 bases for J; bases not matched to a gene: 14. The DNA for the CDR3 is TGTGCCAGCAGTCTAAGAAAAGGACTAGCGCTGAGCTCCTACGAGCAGTACTTC. Residues: CASSLRKGLALSSYEQYF.

This clone has a single count. The chain employs TRBV5-1 and TRBJ2-7; tentative D call: TRBD2 (5 bases). This CDR3 contains 14 residues. Germline lookup yields CDR1 SGHRS and CDR2 YFSETQ. Trimming removed 4 bases from V and 3 bases from J, with 14 bases in between. The CDR3 here is CASSHITGVYEQYF. The CDR3 DNA reads TGCGCCAGCAGCCACATAACCGGGGTCTACGAGCAGTACTTC.

This chain joins TRBV5-4 and TRBJ1-2; D might be TRBD1 (5 bases). Germline V gene sequence: CDR1 SGHNT, CDR2 YYREEE (reference sequence). The CDR3 is 13 residues long. The V end lost 1 base, the J end lost 3 bases, and 7 bases lay between the germline ends. The CDR3 bases are TGTGCCAGCAGCTTGCGGGGGGACTATGGCTACACCTTC. This gives the protein CASSLRGDYGYTF.

The J gene is TRBJ2-1, the V gene TRBV5-4, with 10 nucleotides matching TRBD1. Germline CDR1 SGHNT, CDR2 YYREEE (reference sequence). The V and J ends lost 4 bases and 7 bases, in that order; junction bases with no gene match: 8. The CDR3 runs to 15 residues. CDR3 amino acids: CASSLRDRGGNEQFF. The CDR3 region has the DNA TGTGCCAGCAGCCTCCGGGACAGGGGTGGAAATGAGCAGTTCTTC.

The V and J genes are TRBV20-1 and TRBJ2-1, with D perhaps matching TRBD2 (5 bases). The germline gives CDR1 DFQATT, CDR2 SNEGSKA (reference sequence). V was pared by 2 bases and J by 10 bases, with 9 bases between. This CDR3 is 11 amino acids long. The chain's CDR3 is CSARPRVEQFF. CDR3 in DNA: TGCAGTGCTAGACCGAGGGTGGAGCAGTTCTTC.

This chain links TRBV18 with TRBJ2-3; TRBD1 agrees at 7 bases. Germline trimming cut 4 bases from V and 1 base from J; bases unmatched to any gene: 5. The V gene's germline CDR1 is KGHSH and CDR2 LQKENI. CDR3 length equals 15 residues. This CDR3 is CASSQGAWGTDTQYF. As DNA, the CDR3 is TGTGCCAGCTCACAGGGGGCCTGGGGCACAGATACGCAGTATTTT.

This rearrangement joins TRBV27 to TRBJ1-2; the D gene is possibly TRBD1 (5 bases). The CDR3 contains 13 residues. Trimming left V 3 bases short and J 5 bases short, with 10 bases between. Germline V gene lookup returns CDR1 MNHEY and CDR2 SMNVEV (reference sequence). The CDR3 nucleotides read TGTGCCAGCAGTTTCGCAGGGAGTTATGGCTACACCTTC. Protein product: CASSFAGSYGYTF.

CDR3: CASSPSQGFYEQYF. DNA for the CDR3: TGTGCCAGCAGCCCCAGCCAGGGGTTCTACGAGCAGTACTTC. This chain joins TRBV7-2 and TRBJ2-7, with a tentative D call TRBD1 (6 bases). The CDR3 spans 14 residues. V was pared by 5 bases and J by 3 bases, with 14 bases between. Germline CDR1 SGHTA, CDR2 FQGNSA.

This clone was counted a single time. The rearrangement joins TRBV3-1 (or the pseudogene TRBV3-2) to TRBJ1-3; the D is unclear. V was shortened by 7 bases and J by 2 bases, with 3 bases between the two germline ends. Looked up from germline, CDR1 is LGHDT and CDR2 is YNNKEL (reference sequence). The CDR3 length is 11 residues. For the CDR3, the DNA is TGTGCCAGCAAAGCTGGAAACACCATATATTTT. Translation gives CASKAGNTIYF.

The gene calls are TRBV30 and TRBJ2-7; D uncertain. V shed 4 bases and J shed 5 bases, with 12 bases lying between them. This CDR3 contains 12 residues. Germline-derived CDR1 and CDR2 are GTSNPN and SVGIG (reference sequence). CDR3 in amino acids: CAWKGDPHEQYF. In DNA form, the CDR3 reads TGTGCCTGGAAGGGTGACCCACACGAGCAGTACTTC.

The chain carries TRBV18 and TRBJ2-1; 8 nucleotides align to TRBD1. This CDR3 has 17 amino acids. J gave up 0 bases and V 3 bases, and 7 bases lay outside the gene matches. The germline V gene encodes CDR1 KGHSH and CDR2 LQKENI. CDR3 region: CASSPRQGAVSYNEQFF. DNA for the CDR3: TGTGCCAGCTCACCTAGGCAGGGGGCCGTCTCCTACAATGAGCAGTTCTTC.

V is TRBV7-2 and J is TRBJ2-7; D is uncertain. Trimming cost V 2 bases and J 1 base, with 3 bases left between them. Germline V gene sequence: CDR1 SGHTA, CDR2 FQGNSA. The CDR3 contains 12 residues. The CDR3 reads CASSLMSYEQYF. The CDR3 DNA reads TGTGCCAGCAGCTTAATGTCCTACGAGCAGTACTTC. The full variable domain, rest sourced from reference TRBV7-2 and TRBJ2-7, is GAGVSQSPSNKVTEKGKDVELRCDPISGHTALYWYRQSLGQGLEFLIYFQGNSAPDKSGLPSDRFSAERTGGSVSTLTIQRTQQEDSAVYLCASSLMSYEQYFGPGTRLTVT.

CDR3 in DNA: TGTGCCAGCAGTTGGGCGGGAGGGACAGATACGCAGTATTTT. Residues: CASSWAGGTDTQYF. The chain has TRBV7-2 and TRBJ2-3; 9 bases agree with TRBD2. The CDR3 loop spans 14 amino acids. Trimming at V came to 6 bases and at J to 3 bases, leaving 4 bases not matched to a gene. Per germline, CDR1 SGHTA and CDR2 FQGNSA. Variable domain in full (rest from reference TRBV7-2 and TRBJ2-3): GAGVSQSPSNKVTEKGKDVELRCDPISGHTALYWYRQSLGQGLEFLIYFQGNSAPDKSGLPSDRFSAERTGGSVSTLTIQRTQQEDSAVYLCASSWAGGTDTQYFGPGTRLTVL.

The chain employs TRBV2 and TRBJ1-5; D might be TRBD1 (5 bases). CDR1 SNHLY and CDR2 FYNNEI come from the germline V gene. CDR3 size: 14 residues. Trimming stripped 4 bases from V and 5 bases from J, with 12 bases between. The chain's CDR3 is CASSGGSKYQPQHF. CDR3 in DNA: TGTGCCAGCAGTGGGGGCAGTAAATATCAGCCCCAGCATTTT.

The CDR3 DNA sequence: TGCGCCAGCAGCCAAGATTCGCTAGCGGGCCGACTGACCTCCTACAATGAGCAGTTCTTC. It yields the protein CASSQDSLAGRLTSYNEQFF. The chain links TRBV4-1 to TRBJ2-1; 8 nucleotides agree with TRBD2. This CDR3 region has 20 residues. With 0 bases clipped from V and 0 bases from J, the junction kept 13 bases outside the gene matches. Germline V gene lookup returns CDR1 MGHRA and CDR2 YSYEKL.

The rearrangement joins TRBV11-2 to TRBJ1-2; the match to TRBD1 covers 10 bases. The ends lost 5 bases at V and 4 bases at J; junction bases unmatched: 7. The CDR3 is 15 residues long. In germline, CDR1 is SGHAT, CDR2 FQNNGV. CDR3 coding DNA: TGTGCCAGCAGCGCACCGGGACAGGGGCCCTATGGCTACACCTTC. Its translation: CASSAPGQGPYGYTF.